This passage covers 20 T cell receptor beta chains from one sample sequenced in a study of response to subunit inactivated influenza vaccine. TCRdb fed the RT-PCR reads into MiXCR, producing one record per CDR3 protein. Here the sample spans more than 150,000 distinct CDR3 sequences, approximately 9.2% being singletons. The sample in question was non-naive T cells sorted from PBMCs, obtained on the day of vaccination. The receptors come from a middle-aged man who received an inactivated influenza vaccine.

This clonotype has at least ten counts. This chain connects TRBV5-1 to TRBJ1-1; 12 bases align to TRBD1. From germline, CDR1 is SGHRS and CDR2 YFSETQ. The CDR3 has 21 amino acids. Germline trimming cut 7 bases from V and 1 base from J; bases unmatched to any gene: 23. CDR3 amino acids: CASRDPRRKTGTGGSNTEAFF. The CDR3 region has the DNA TGCGCCAGCCGAGATCCCCGAAGAAAAACCGGGACAGGGGGCTCGAACACTGAAGCTTTCTTT.

The chain uses TRBV12-3 or TRBV12-4 and TRBJ2-7; D perhaps matches TRBD1 (5 bases). CDR3 size: 13 residues. Trimming removed 0 bases from V and 12 bases from J, with 15 bases in between. The CDR3 sequence is CASSLAGAPRRYF. The CDR3 nucleotides are TGTGCCAGCAGTTTAGCAGGGGCGCCTCGTAGGTACTTC.

The table lists this clonotype with a few counts. J is TRBJ2-3 and V is TRBV2; TRBD1 matches at 12 bases. The V gene's germline CDR1 is SNHLY and CDR2 FYNNEI. V shed 1 base, J shed 0 bases, and the junction held 5 bases outside the gene matches. This CDR3 has 18 residues. CDR3 in amino acids: CASSEVGTGGLSTDTQYF. The CDR3 coding sequence is TGTGCCAGCAGTGAAGTGGGGACAGGGGGCCTAAGCACAGATACGCAGTATTTT. Using reference TRBV2 and TRBJ2-3 for the parts outside the CDR3, the full variable domain is EPEVTQTPSHQVTQMGQEVILRCVPISNHLYFYWYRQILGQKVEFLVSFYNNEISEKSEIFDDQFSVERPDGSNFTLKIRSTKLEDSAMYFCASSEVGTGGLSTDTQYFGPGTRLTVL.

The chain couples TRBV29-1 to TRBJ2-7, with D unclear. This CDR3 has 11 residues. The V end lost 3 bases, the J end lost 4 bases, and 7 bases lay between the germline ends. The germline V gene encodes CDR1 SQVTM and CDR2 ANQGSEA. Written as DNA, the CDR3 is TGCAGCGTTGAGCAAGGGTACGAGCAGTACTTC. Translation gives CSVEQGYEQYF.

This clonotype was counted between two and nine times. The rearrangement joins TRBV12-3 or TRBV12-4 to TRBJ2-1; D call uncertain. Trimming took 1 base from V and 5 from J, leaving 9 bases between them. This CDR3 spans 14 amino acids. CDR3 sequence: CASSLGGGDNEQFF. The CDR3 DNA reads as TGTGCCAGCAGTTTAGGAGGCGGAGACAATGAGCAGTTCTTC.

The chain combines TRBV7-3 with TRBJ2-5; tentative D call: TRBD2 (5 bases). The germline V gene has CDR1 SGHTA and CDR2 FQGTGA. Deletions cut 2 bases from V and 3 bases from J, with 13 bases between. The CDR3 sequence is 15 residues long. CDR3 DNA: TGTGCCAGCAGCTTACGAGGGTATTTAGAAGAGACCCAGTACTTC. The encoded protein is CASSLRGYLEETQYF.

By its share, this clonotype is medium-sized. V is TRBV12-3 or TRBV12-4 and J is TRBJ2-5; TRBD1 might be the D (6 bases). This CDR3 contains 15 residues. Trimming cost V 3 bases and J 5 bases, with 16 bases left between them. CDR3 bases: TGTGCCAGCAGTTTTGCGGTGGGCCAGGGGGAGACCCAGTACTTC. Protein product: CASSFAVGQGETQYF.

The J gene is TRBJ2-1, the V gene TRBV6-5, with D possibly TRBD2 on 5 matching bases. Trimming stripped 2 bases from V and 5 bases from J, with 10 bases between. The CDR3 runs to 14 residues. Germline CDR1 is MNHEY and CDR2 is SVGAGI. CDR3 residues: CASSYRRSHNEQFF. DNA for the CDR3: TGTGCCAGCAGTTACAGGAGGTCCCACAATGAGCAGTTCTTC.

The V call is TRBV18, the J call TRBJ2-3; D unclear. V was pared by 0 bases and J by 2 bases, with 12 bases between. Germline assignment: CDR1 KGHSH and CDR2 LQKENI. The CDR3 length is 16 residues. The DNA of the CDR3 is TGTGCCAGCTCACCACCCCCGGAACGCCTCACAGATACGCAGTATTTT. Its protein is CASSPPPERLTDTQYF.

This clonotype was seen a handful of times. The chain joins TRBV5-1 to TRBJ2-5; 9 nucleotides line up with TRBD1. The V gene's germline CDR1 is SGHRS and CDR2 YFSETQ. The CDR3 contains 16 residues. The V segment lost 4 bases and the J segment 5 bases; nucleotides outside the gene matches: 12. In DNA form, the CDR3 reads TGCGCCAGCAGCGGACGACAGGGGGGAGTTGGTGAGACCCAGTACTTC. It specifies CASSGRQGGVGETQYF.

This chain links TRBV11-1 with TRBJ2-7, with 8 positions matching TRBD1. Germline-derived CDR1 and CDR2 are SGHAT and FQDESV (reference sequence). The junction had 17 bases not matched to a gene; V was cut back by 8 bases and J by 5 bases. There are 16 residues in the CDR3. The CDR3 is CASEETGAGRVDEQYF. The CDR3 coding sequence is TGTGCCAGCGAGGAGACAGGGGCCGGGCGAGTCGACGAGCAGTACTTC.

In its sample, this clonotype was seen a few times. J is TRBJ2-7 and V is TRBV5-8; D is perhaps TRBD1 (6 bases). Germline loops: CDR1 SGHTS, CDR2 YDEGEE. This CDR3 region has 13 residues. V was trimmed by 1 base and J by 9 bases, leaving 14 bases between them. The CDR3 is CASSLRPRGWQYF. The CDR3 DNA sequence: TGTGCCAGCAGCTTGAGGCCCAGGGGATGGCAGTACTTC.

This clonotype has just a few counts. V is TRBV6-2 or TRBV6-3 and J is TRBJ2-1, with TRBD1 matching 8 bases. The germline CDR1 and CDR2 sequences are MNHEY and SVGEGT. CDR3 size: 14 residues. Trimming cost V 2 bases and J 9 bases; bases outside gene matches: 6. The CDR3 region has the DNA TGTGCCAGCAGTTACGTCAGGGGGCAGGGTGAGCAGTTCTTC. Its translation is CASSYVRGQGEQFF.

This chain joins TRBV3-1 and TRBJ2-6; 12 bases are shared with TRBD2. Trimming at V came to 1 base and at J to 0 bases, leaving 7 bases not matched to a gene. Per germline, CDR1 LGHDT and CDR2 YNNKEL (reference sequence). The CDR3 contains 20 residues. The CDR3 region has the DNA TGTGCCAGCAGCCAAGGTCGCCCGGGACTAGCGGGCTCTGGGGCCAACGTCCTGACTTTC. Protein product: CASSQGRPGLAGSGANVLTF.

This clonotype has ten or more counts. The V gene is TRBV12-3 or TRBV12-4, the J gene TRBJ2-2; 11 bases fit TRBD1. CDR3 size: 15 residues. Germline trimming cut 4 bases from V and 6 bases from J; bases unmatched to any gene: 4. This CDR3 is CASSSGQGGPGELFF. In DNA, the CDR3 is TGTGCCAGCAGTTCGGGACAGGGGGGTCCCGGGGAGCTGTTTTTT.

As for this clonotype: The junction departs from the called germline gene at one end, perhaps through a read error. This chain uses TRBV24-1 with TRBJ2-3, with 10 bases lining up with TRBD2. The CDR3 consists of 15 residues. Germline CDR1 and CDR2: KGHDR and SFDVKD. In DNA, the CDR3 is TGTGCCACCGGTGACGGACTAGCGGGCACAGATACGCAGTATTTT. Translation: CATGDGLAGTDTQYF.

CDR3: CSASPRHRGIEAFF. The CDR3 DNA reads TGCAGTGCTAGTCCTCGCCACAGGGGAATTGAAGCTTTCTTT. This chain joins TRBV20-1 and TRBJ1-1, with 7 bases matching TRBD1. The germline gives CDR1 DFQATT, CDR2 SNEGSKA (reference sequence). The J segment lost 7 bases and the V segment lost 3 bases, leaving 11 bases of the junction unmatched. This CDR3 is built from 14 residues.

The chain carries TRBV2 and TRBJ2-3; 7 bases map to TRBD1. Germline V gives CDR1 SNHLY, CDR2 FYNNEI. The CDR3 has 16 amino acids. Losses at the gene ends were 1 base for V and 5 bases for J; bases not matched to a gene: 9. CDR3: CASSEVRAGGRDTQYF. CDR3 in DNA: TGTGCCAGCAGTGAAGTTCGGGCAGGGGGTAGAGATACGCAGTATTTT.

This clonotype was seen repeatedly, ten times or more. The gene calls are TRBV11-1 and TRBJ2-1; TRBD2 aligns across 8 bases. The CDR3 length is 15 residues. Germline assignment: CDR1 SGHAT and CDR2 FQDESV (reference sequence). V trimming: 5 bases; J trimming: 6 bases; junction bases outside the gene matches: 9. The CDR3 nucleotides are TGTGCCAGCAGCCCTCTTAGCGGGACCTTCAATGAGCAGTTCTTC. Protein product: CASSPLSGTFNEQFF. Looking up the rest from reference TRBV11-1 and TRBJ2-1 gives the full variable domain: EAEVAQSPRYKITEKSQAVAFWCDPISGHATLYWYRQILGQGPELLVQFQDESVVDDSQLPKDRFSAERLKGVDSTLKIQPAELGDSAMYLCASSPLSGTFNEQFFGPGTRLTVL.

This clonotype appeared a few times. J is TRBJ2-3 and V is TRBV7-2; TRBD2 might be the D (6 bases). The CDR3 is 14 residues long. V lost 3 bases to trimming and J lost 4 bases, with 11 bases between them. Germline loops: CDR1 SGHTA, CDR2 FQGNSA. In DNA, the CDR3 is TGTGCCAGCAGCTTGACGGGAGTGGCAGATACGCAGTATTTT. It translates to CASSLTGVADTQYF.